The subject of this entry is one TCR beta chain. Its antigen is undetermined. Mouse gene names and germline throughout. The CDR3 end is not reached by the read, which stops 1 residue before it; the germline J gene fills it in. This sample was included in a study of tissue T cells after allogeneic stem cell transplantation. TCRdb's copy holds only in-frame clones and misses some; the assay was immunoSEQ multiplex PCR. Seen here are more than 45,000 clones, nearly 75% observed once, and the top ten hold about 0.7%. General study findings and limits: The patient cohort was small and clinically heterogeneous, with limited sampling depth. In patients and mice, blood and spleen missed much of tissue repertoire. Motif-based clustering found tissue-specific repertoire signatures shared across patients, though few clones were shared.

The CDR3 consists of 13 residues. The V gene's germline CDR1 is GFQATS and CDR2 STVNSAI. V lost 1 base and J lost 4; bases outside the gene matches: 0. The clonotype was recovered from a pool of C57BL/6 mice in good health. Sequencing input: sorted cells pooled from one or two spleens. V gene TRBV20 combines with J gene TRBJ1-2, with 10 nucleotides matching TRBD1. CDR3 residues: CGARGTGGSDYTF. Incomplete CDR3 DNA: TGTGGTGCTAGGGGGACAGGGGGCTCCGACTACACC.